The present T cell receptor (beta chain) was sequenced within a study of T cells in Graves' hyperthyroidism and ophthalmopathy. Study-level points and caveats: Through a model of 13 V-J features, ophthalmopathy was separated from stable hyperthyroidism.

When ophthalmopathy did not progress within 18 months, Graves' hyperthyroidism was considered stable. With a duration under 2 months, the hyperthyroidism was newly diagnosed in patients aged 18 to 65. Patients were excluded because of uncontrolled infection, other autoimmune disease, pregnancy or lactation. There were TCR beta CDR3 regions amplified from RNA transcripts. When the TCR CDR3 underwent first-round RT-PCR, the HTBI primer set was used. From the multiplex PCR reads, TCRdb called clonotypes with MiXCR, one entry per CDR3 protein. Of approximately 25,000 distinct CDR3 sequences listed, 45% are singletons. Trimming shortened V by 7 bases and J by 5 bases, and 15 bases separated the two germline ends. Germline CDR1 is SGDLS and CDR2 is YYNGEE. CDR3 length equals 13 residues. This clonotype was counted between two and nine times. Its matching antigen is unknown.

The receptor's source is a woman aged 25 to 39 with Graves' hyperthyroidism. The sample taken for sequencing was blood. V is TRBV9 and J is TRBJ2-5; possible D gene TRBD2, 5 bases. In nucleotides, the CDR3 is TGTGCCAGCTCCCGTGGGAGTCAGGAGACCCAGTACTTC. This translates into CASSRGSQETQYF.